This entry lists 15 T cell receptor beta chains sequenced from one sample in a study of cytomegalovirus exposure and HLA in healthy donors (dated by TCRdb to the late 2010s). Library preparation used the immunoSEQ multiplex PCR assay. Entries here come from immuneACCESS through TCRdb and include only in-frame sequences with V and J called. Some clones fail to appear in such tables; in the studies checked, an unresolved V gene covers under half of the shortfall, and the cause of the remainder is unknown. The sample records 65,000 to 90,000 clones, around 96% of which are singletons. Jointly, the top ten make up 3% to 4% of the sample. Sequencing input: PBMCs. These receptors originate from a man in his late teens or twenties in good health and CMV-seronegative.

The chain recombines TRBV25-1 with TRBJ1-1, with D hard to call. Germline V gives CDR1 MGHDK, CDR2 SYGVNS. Trimming pared 7 bases from V and 5 bases from J, leaving 14 bases between. The CDR3 covers 13 residues. DNA of the CDR3: TGTGCCAGCACCGGCCCGACGGGGACTGAAGCTTTCTTT. The encoded protein is CASTGPTGTEAFF.

The J gene is TRBJ2-5, the V gene TRBV7-9, with 8 nucleotides matching TRBD1. J lost 3 bases, V lost 1 base, and 4 bases had no gene match. CDR3 length: 15 amino acids. The germline gives CDR1 SEHNR, CDR2 FQNEAQ (reference sequence). CDR3 residues: CASSLGAGGKETQYF. The CDR3 nucleotides read TGTGCCAGCAGCTTAGGAGCAGGGGGCAAAGAGACCCAGTACTTC.

This clone was counted once. The chain couples TRBV5-4 to TRBJ2-1; 8 bases are a match to TRBD2. CDR1 and CDR2 (germline): SGHNT, YYREEE (reference sequence). The CDR3 sequence is 16 residues long. V shed 0 bases and J 1 base; nucleotides not matched to a gene: 3. CDR3 in amino acids: CASSLARGGSYNEQFF. The DNA for the CDR3 is TGTGCCAGCAGCTTGGCTCGGGGGGGTTCCTACAATGAGCAGTTCTTC.

The rearrangement joins TRBV7-9 to TRBJ1-4, with 8 bases matching TRBD1. V gave up 5 bases and J gave up 6 bases; unmatched junction bases: 11. The CDR3 is 16 residues long. Per the germline V gene, CDR1 is SEHNR and CDR2 is FQNEAQ (reference sequence). Here the CDR3 DNA reads TGTGCCAGCAGCCCGGACGGACAGGGCGATTATGAAAAACTGTTTTTT. The encoded protein is CASSPDGQGDYEKLFF.

The J gene is TRBJ1-1, the V gene TRBV19, with a possible D match to TRBD1 (5 bases). The CDR3 is made up of 11 amino acids. Trimming took off 6 bases at V and 7 bases at J, with 9 bases between the two ends. Germline CDR1 and CDR2: LNHDA and SQIVND (reference sequence). The CDR3 nucleotides read TGTGCCAGTAGGGGGCGCGGTGAAGCTTTCTTT. Amino acids: CASRGRGEAFF.

This chain links TRBV7-9 with TRBJ1-2; 10 nucleotides agree with TRBD1. Germline V gene lookup returns CDR1 SEHNR and CDR2 FQNEAQ (reference sequence). This CDR3 region has 14 residues. Losses at the gene ends were 5 bases for V and 6 bases for J; bases not matched to a gene: 6. The CDR3 DNA is TGTGCCAGCAGCCTGACGGACAGGGGGGATGGCTACACCTTC. Protein: CASSLTDRGDGYTF.

This rearrangement joins TRBV4-1 to TRBJ2-5; 9 nucleotides line up with TRBD1. There are 18 residues in the CDR3. Trimming removed 2 bases from V and 2 bases from J; junction bases left unmatched: 12. Germline assignment: CDR1 MGHRA and CDR2 YSYEKL. The CDR3, as DNA: TGCGCCAGCAGCCAAACCTCCGGGACAGGGTCGAGTCAAGAGACCCAGTACTTC. This translates into CASSQTSGTGSSQETQYF.

The CDR3 region has the DNA TGTGCCAGCAGTTACCAGGGCGTCGACGGAGCTTTCTTT. It specifies CASSYQGVDGAFF. The gene calls are TRBV6-5 and TRBJ1-1; D perhaps matches TRBD1 (5 bases). The V and J ends lost 2 bases and 10 bases respectively, with 14 bases between them. Per the germline V gene, CDR1 is MNHEY and CDR2 is SVGAGI. The CDR3 sequence is 13 residues long.

This chain links TRBV19 with TRBJ2-1; 9 bases map to TRBD1. The CDR3 has 15 amino acids. Germline V gene data show CDR1 as LNHDA and CDR2 as SQIVND (reference sequence). The V gene end was trimmed by 5 bases and the J gene end by 4 bases; junction bases not matched to a gene: 6. The CDR3 sequence is CASSVSGQGYNEQFF. The DNA of the CDR3 is TGTGCCAGTAGTGTCTCGGGACAGGGATACAATGAGCAGTTCTTC.

The J gene is TRBJ1-6, the V gene TRBV6-1, with 10 bases matching TRBD1. The germline V gene has CDR1 MNHNS and CDR2 SASEGT. CDR3 length: 13 amino acids. The J segment lost 11 bases and the V segment lost 5 bases, leaving 3 bases of the junction unmatched. The CDR3 loop reads CASSPGTGAPLHF. In DNA, the CDR3 is TGTGCCAGCAGTCCCGGGACAGGGGCACCCCTCCACTTT.

V is TRBV6-6 and J is TRBJ1-1; D is perhaps TRBD1 (6 bases). Germline CDR1 and CDR2: MNHNY and SVGAGI (reference sequence). With 5 bases removed from V and 4 bases from J, the gap between germline ends came to 17 bases. The CDR3 contains 15 residues. CDR3 residues: CASSKGQSWSTEAFF. In nucleotides, the CDR3 is TGTGCCAGCAGTAAGGGACAATCGTGGAGCACTGAAGCTTTCTTT.

This chain connects TRBV5-1 to TRBJ1-4, with D uncertain. This CDR3 spans 15 amino acids. Trimming removed 0 bases at V and 10 bases at J, with 16 bases between. CDR1 and CDR2 (germline): SGHRS, YFSETQ. The CDR3 reads CASSLAGGFIGKLFF. As DNA, the CDR3 is TGCGCCAGCAGCTTGGCGGGAGGGTTTATAGGAAAACTGTTTTTT.

A note on this clone: The sample holds other DNA sequences that translate to the same CDR3. V usage is TRBV19 and J usage is TRBJ1-1, with D possibly matching TRBD1 (5 bases). Germline V gene data show CDR1 as LNHDA and CDR2 as SQIVND (reference sequence). V lost 4 bases to trimming and J lost 0 bases, with 6 bases between them. This CDR3 contains 13 residues. CDR3 region: CASSTGLNTEAFF. The CDR3 DNA sequence: TGTGCCAGTAGTACAGGGTTGAACACTGAAGCTTTCTTT. Full variable domain (rest looked up from reference TRBV19 and TRBJ1-1): DGGITQSPKYLFRKEGQNVTLSCEQNLNHDAMYWYRQDPGQGLRLIYYSQIVNDFQKGDIAEGYSVSREKKESFPLTVTSAQKNPTAFYLCASSTGLNTEAFFGQGTRLTVV.

In this sample, this clone turned up a few times. The genes are TRBV19 and TRBJ1-1; perhaps TRBD1 as D (6 bases). The CDR3 has 13 residues. Trimming stripped 8 bases from V and 0 bases from J, with 10 bases between. Looked up from germline, CDR1 is LNHDA and CDR2 is SQIVND (reference sequence). CDR3 sequence: CASGQTLNTEAFF. DNA for the CDR3: TGTGCCAGTGGACAGACTTTGAACACTGAAGCTTTCTTT.

This rearrangement joins TRBV9 to TRBJ1-6; no definite D call. The CDR3 is 13 amino acids. With 3 bases removed from V and 6 bases from J, the gap between germline ends came to 7 bases. Germline loops: CDR1 SGDLS, CDR2 YYNGEE. The CDR3 protein is CASSGAGNSPLHF. The CDR3 DNA follows: TGTGCCAGCAGCGGGGCGGGTAATTCACCCCTCCACTTT.